The T cell receptor (beta chain) described here comes from a study of T cells in Graves' hyperthyroidism and ophthalmopathy. Points from the study as a whole: Ophthalmopathy was separated from stable hyperthyroidism by a 13 V-J model. Blood held most thyroid clonotypes expanded above 0.001 frequency.

For this clonotype: Its antigen is not known. With a much larger clone just one base away, this may be a read error.

Germline loops: CDR1 SGHDN, CDR2 FVKESK. This CDR3 has 11 residues. The ends lost 3 bases at V and 10 bases at J; junction bases unmatched: 2. RNA transcripts provided the source from which TCR beta CDR3 regions were amplified. The TCR CDR3 was amplified in a first-round RT-PCR using the HTBI primer set. TCRdb independently ran MiXCR on the multiplex PCR reads; one entry per CDR3 protein. There are 500,000 to 600,000 distinct CDR3 sequences in the sample; roughly 46% occur only once, and under 20% lies in the top ten. Reasons for excluding patients were uncontrolled infection, other autoimmune disease, pregnancy or lactation. Thyroid ultrasound and orbital computed tomography, with clinical symptoms and serum thyroxine and TRAb, informed diagnoses.

The chain has TRBV14 and TRBJ1-2; 7 nucleotides match TRBD1. This sequence was found in an adult woman with Graves' disease, either hyperthyroidism or ophthalmopathy (not recorded which). Source material: peripheral blood or thyroid tissue (not recorded which). The DNA for the CDR3 is TGTGCCAGCAGCCACGGACAGGCCTACACCTTC. Translating gives CASSHGQAYTF.